The rows below give T cell receptor beta chains drawn from one sample of a study of T cell responses to AZD1222 COVID-19 vaccine. The assay was immunoSEQ multiplex PCR, and TCRdb's table has in-frame clones only and misses some. The sample yields 85,000 to 90,000 clones, approximately 89% seen once. The sample in question was peripheral blood, obtained on day 0 of MenACWY control vaccination. Source of these receptors: an adult in good health. Both conserved end residues are part of each CDR3. The D gene is left open where the match is weak. Only part of the rows carry a size: once, few, many, or a class if the clone is expanded.

J gene,V gene,D gene,clone size,CDR3 protein,CDR3 DNA
TRBJ2-5,TRBV10-3,TRBD1,-,CAISEGTGGETQYF,TGTGCCATCAGTGAGGGGACAGGAGGGGAGACCCAGTACTTC
TRBJ1-3,TRBV6-2/TRBV6-3,-,-,CASSYKASSGNTIYF,TGTGCCAGCAGTTACAAGGCGAGCTCTGGAAACACCATATATTTT
TRBJ2-2,TRBV27,TRBD2,-,CASSEAGGGAFNTGELFF,TGTGCCAGCAGTGAGGCGGGCGGGGGGGCATTTAACACCGGGGAGCTGTTTTTT
TRBJ2-1,TRBV7-8,TRBD2,-,CASSGERGTYNEQFF,TGTGCCAGCAGCGGAGAGCGGGGGACCTACAATGAGCAGTTCTTC
TRBJ2-1,TRBV9,TRBD2,once,CASSSIAGGNNEQFF,TGTGCCAGCAGCTCCATAGCGGGAGGGAACAATGAGCAGTTCTTC
TRBJ1-3,TRBV4-1,-,-,CASSQDLYRSFGNTIYF,TGCGCCAGCAGCCAAGATCTGTACAGAAGCTTTGGAAACACCATATATTTT
TRBJ1-1,TRBV5-1,-,-,CASSLFGNENTEAFF,TGCGCCAGCAGCTTATTTGGCAATGAAAACACTGAAGCTTTCTTT
TRBJ2-7,TRBV6-2/TRBV6-3,-,-,CASSYEDTETYEQYF,TGTGCCAGCAGTTACGAGGACACAGAAACCTACGAGCAGTACTTC
TRBJ2-1,TRBV24-1,TRBD2,-,CATSDPGTSGRDEQFF,TGTGCCACCAGTGACCCCGGGACTAGCGGGAGAGATGAGCAGTTCTTC
TRBJ1-5,TRBV28,TRBD1,once,CASSPDTGAINQPQHF,TGTGCCAGCAGTCCGGATACAGGGGCCATCAATCAGCCCCAGCATTTT
TRBJ2-3,TRBV7-9,-,-,CASSLRTSVTDTQYF,TGTGCCAGCAGCTTAAGGACATCCGTCACAGATACGCAGTATTTT
TRBJ1-1,TRBV6-5,-,-,CASRDYTEAFF,TGTGCCAGCAGAGACTACACTGAAGCTTTCTTT
TRBJ2-7,TRBV19,-,-,CASSIGLLGTYEQYF,TGTGCCAGTAGTATAGGACTCTTAGGCACCTACGAGCAGTACTTC
TRBJ2-1,TRBV5-1,TRBD2,-,CASSLAASGKRGKNEQFF,TGCGCCAGCAGCTTGGCGGCTAGCGGAAAACGAGGGAAGAATGAGCAGTTCTTC
TRBJ2-2,TRBV24-1,-,-,CATSDPRVREVPGELFF,TGTGCCACCAGTGACCCTCGCGTCAGGGAGGTCCCCGGGGAGCTGTTTTTT
TRBJ2-7,TRBV6-5,TRBD1,-,CASSRDRELYEQYF,TGTGCCAGCAGCCGGGACAGGGAGTTGTACGAGCAGTACTTC
TRBJ2-7,TRBV28,-,-,CASSVAYRSSYEQYF,TGTGCCAGCAGCGTAGCGTACCGCAGCTCCTACGAGCAGTACTTC
TRBJ1-5,TRBV18,-,-,CASSPLSPQHF,TGTGCCAGCTCACCACTGTCGCCCCAGCATTTT
TRBJ2-3,TRBV19,-,-,CASSGAEGDTQYF,TGTGCCAGTAGTGGGGCGGAGGGGGATACGCAGTATTTT
TRBJ2-1,TRBV11-3,TRBD2,-,CASSLEGGSYNEQFF,TGTGCCAGCAGCTTAGAGGGCGGGAGTTACAATGAGCAGTTCTTC
TRBJ1-3,TRBV28,-,-,CASSLGGLGYF,TGTGCCAGCAGTTTAGGGGGTCTAGGATATTTT
TRBJ1-2,TRBV7-3,-,-,CASSSGANYGYTF,TGTGCCAGCAGCTCGGGGGCCAACTATGGCTACACCTTC
TRBJ2-1,TRBV5-1,-,-,CASSLGLGQAPNEQFF,TGCGCCAGCAGCTTGGGACTAGGACAGGCCCCCAATGAGCAGTTCTTC
TRBJ2-5,TRBV6-5,TRBD1,-,CASGIQGAGETQYF,TGTGCCAGCGGGATCCAGGGGGCCGGCGAGACCCAGTACTTC
TRBJ1-1,TRBV7-9,TRBD1,-,CASSLSPGQGNTEAFF,TGTGCCAGCAGCTTATCACCGGGACAGGGCAACACTGAAGCTTTCTTT
TRBJ2-3,TRBV23-1,-,-,CASSTRLSGDTDTQYF,TGCGCCAGCAGTACCCGATTAAGCGGAGACACAGATACGCAGTATTTT
TRBJ2-7,TRBV18,-,-,CASSPPSSSYEQYF,TGTGCCAGCTCACCACCTTCTTCCTCCTACGAGCAGTACTTC
TRBJ2-2,TRBV5-1,-,once,CASSPTSTGELFF,TGCGCCAGCAGCCCGACTAGCACCGGGGAGCTGTTTTTT
TRBJ2-7,TRBV19,TRBD1,once,CASSPGQIYEQYF,TGTGCCAGTAGCCCGGGACAGATCTACGAGCAGTACTTC
TRBJ2-1,TRBV24-1,TRBD1,-,CATSDPGQYNEQFF,TGTGCCACCAGTGATCCGGGACAGTACAATGAGCAGTTCTTC
TRBJ2-1,TRBV24-1,-,-,CATSDLQTAYNEQFF,TGTGCCACCAGTGATTTGCAAACAGCCTACAATGAGCAGTTCTTC
TRBJ2-2,TRBV27,-,-,CASRRDREAGELFF,TGTGCCAGCCGACGAGACAGGGAGGCCGGGGAGCTGTTTTTT
TRBJ1-5,TRBV3-1/TRBV3-2,-,-,CASSREPPGPGGLGNQPQHF,TGTGCCAGCAGCCGAGAGCCTCCGGGTCCAGGTGGTTTGGGCAATCAGCCCCAGCATTTT
TRBJ2-5,TRBV10-3,-,-,CAISESTGGGQETQYF,TGTGCCATCAGTGAGTCCACAGGCGGTGGTCAAGAGACCCAGTACTTC
TRBJ1-6,TRBV6-5,-,-,CASSSRRQGDSPLHF,TGTGCCAGCAGTTCCCGTCGACAAGGGGATTCACCCCTCCACTTT
TRBJ2-5,TRBV6-5,-,-,CASGDPYQETQYF,TGTGCCAGCGGGGACCCGTACCAAGAGACCCAGTACTTC
TRBJ2-7,TRBV29-1,-,-,CSVMDTSSYEQYF,TGCAGCGTTATGGACACGAGCTCCTACGAGCAGTACTTC
TRBJ2-7,TRBV7-5,-,few,CARSRTPGQGPYEQYF,TGTGCCAGAAGCCGAACTCCGGGACAGGGCCCCTACGAGCAGTACTTC
TRBJ1-2,TRBV18,TRBD1,-,CASSPDQGAGNYGYTF,TGTGCCAGCTCACCAGACCAGGGGGCCGGGAACTATGGCTACACCTTC
TRBJ1-1,TRBV18,-,-,CASSPFRQTNLEAFF,TGTGCCAGCTCACCATTCAGACAAACTAACCTTGAAGCTTTCTTT
TRBJ2-1,TRBV28,-,-,CASSPPYQAQEQFF,TGTGCCAGCAGTCCACCCTATCAAGCGCAAGAGCAGTTCTTC
TRBJ2-1,TRBV24-1,-,once,CATSDRNEQFF,TGTGCCACCAGTGATCGTAATGAGCAGTTCTTC
TRBJ2-2,TRBV6-1,-,-,CASSEAPLAGELFF,TGTGCCAGCAGTGAAGCCCCACTGGCCGGGGAGCTGTTTTTT
TRBJ2-3,TRBV6-2/TRBV6-3,-,-,CASSYFGPGADTQYF,TGTGCCAGCAGTTACTTTGGACCAGGCGCAGATACGCAGTATTTT
TRBJ1-5,TRBV18,TRBD1,-,CASSPYRGQGQPQHF,TGTGCCAGCTCACCTTATAGGGGGCAAGGTCAGCCCCAGCATTTT
TRBJ1-1,TRBV27,-,-,CASRYRGQQWSNTEAFF,TGTGCCAGCAGATACCGGGGACAACAGTGGTCAAACACTGAAGCTTTCTTT
TRBJ1-5,TRBV28,TRBD1,-,CASGVVPGQGVQPQHF,TGTGCCAGCGGAGTAGTCCCGGGACAGGGTGTTCAGCCCCAGCATTTT
TRBJ2-2,TRBV7-9,-,-,CASSLIKGTATGELFF,TGTGCCAGCAGCTTAATCAAGGGAACGGCCACCGGGGAGCTGTTTTTT
TRBJ2-1,TRBV6-5,-,-,CASSRGRVNEQFF,TGTGCCAGCAGCCGCGGTAGGGTGAATGAGCAGTTCTTC
TRBJ1-4,TRBV29-1,-,-,CSVAQNEKLFF,TGCAGCGTTGCACAGAATGAAAAACTGTTTTTT
TRBJ2-7,TRBV6-6,-,-,CASSYAAAEQYF,TGTGCCAGCAGTTACGCGGCTGCCGAGCAGTACTTC
TRBJ1-5,TRBV18,-,-,CASSPTNQPQHF,TGTGCCAGCTCACCCACCAATCAGCCCCAGCATTTT
TRBJ1-2,TRBV5-6,-,-,CASSLPTVGVGGYGYTF,TGTGCCAGCAGCTTGCCCACTGTCGGGGTAGGAGGGTATGGCTACACCTTC
TRBJ1-2,TRBV12-3/TRBV12-4,-,once,CASSPGIYGYTF,TGTGCCAGCAGCCCAGGGATCTATGGCTACACCTTC
TRBJ1-2,TRBV6-6,-,once,CASSYGQGRNYGYTF,TGTGCCAGCAGTTACGGGCAGGGAAGGAACTATGGCTACACCTTC
TRBJ1-4,TRBV5-4,-,once,CASSLALGQSNEKLFF,TGTGCCAGCAGCTTGGCCTTAGGACAGAGTAATGAAAAACTGTTTTTT
TRBJ1-2,TRBV6-5,-,-,CASSYSPETYGYTF,TGTGCCAGCAGTTACTCACCAGAAACCTATGGCTACACCTTC
TRBJ2-5,TRBV4-1,-,-,CASSQDQWWPGGQETQYF,TGCGCCAGCAGCCAAGACCAATGGTGGCCGGGCGGTCAAGAGACCCAGTACTTC
TRBJ2-1,TRBV10-3,TRBD1,-,CATEGASNEQFF,TGTGCCACTGAGGGGGCGAGCAATGAGCAGTTCTTC
TRBJ1-2,TRBV19,TRBD1,-,CASSDRDRALFNYGYTF,TGTGCCAGTAGTGACCGGGACAGGGCCCTCTTCAACTATGGCTACACCTTC